These T cell receptor beta chains were read from a single sample in a study of T-cell reconstitution after alpha-beta-depleted transplantation in children. Each CDR3 protein is one row after TCRdb ran MiXCR on the PCR reads. This sample carries a few hundred thousand distinct CDR3 sequences, approximately 12% of them seen once, and the ten largest clones take around 6%. The sample was PBMCs from the stem cell graft donor, taken from the stem cell graft. The receptors originated from a human donor who donated a stem cell graft to a child with combined immunodeficiency. CDR3s include the opening cysteine and the closing phenylalanine or tryptophan. Each record gives: CDR3 length, V gene, D gene, J gene, clone size, CDR3 DNA, CDR3 protein. The D gene is left open where the match is weak. Clone sizes are given selectively: once, few, many, or a class where the clone is expanded.

13,TRBV5-8,-,TRBJ2-1,few,TGTGCCAGCAGCTTACAGGGAGTACGTGAGCAGTTCTTC,CASSLQGVREQFF
17,TRBV4-1,TRBD1,TRBJ2-3,-,TGCGCCAGCAGCCAAGTCATACAGGGGGCCTACACAGATACGCAGTATTTT,CASSQVIQGAYTDTQYF
17,TRBV7-9,-,TRBJ2-1,-,TGTGCCAGCAGCAATCTAGGGATTTTCGCAGGGGACAATGAGCAGTTCTTC,CASSNLGIFAGDNEQFF
13,TRBV27,-,TRBJ1-1,many,TGTGCCAGCAGTTTAGGTCGGCACACTGAAGCTTTCTTT,CASSLGRHTEAFF
14,TRBV6-2/TRBV6-3,-,TRBJ2-1,few,TGTGCCAGCAGTTACTCAGTAGACTACAATGAGCAGTTCTTC,CASSYSVDYNEQFF
12,TRBV12-3/TRBV12-4,-,TRBJ2-3,few,TGTGCCAGCAGTTTGGGTCCAAACCAACCGTATTTT,CASSLGPNQPYF
18,TRBV12-3/TRBV12-4,TRBD2,TRBJ2-1,many,TGTGCCAGCACCAACCTCTGGAGTAGCGGGAGACCCTACAATGAGCAGTTCTTC,CASTNLWSSGRPYNEQFF
13,TRBV7-3,TRBD1,TRBJ2-7,many,TGTGCCAGCAGCTTGACAGGGGGATCCGAGCAGTACTTC,CASSLTGGSEQYF
15,TRBV30,-,TRBJ2-1,-,TGTGCCTGGGCTGACAGCTTAATCTCCTACAATGAGCAGTTCTTC,CAWADSLISYNEQFF
15,TRBV12-3/TRBV12-4,-,TRBJ2-2,few,TGTGCCAGCAGTTTCCTCTGGGGAGTGACCGGGGAGCTGTTTTTT,CASSFLWGVTGELFF
14,TRBV29-1,TRBD1,TRBJ2-1,many,TGCAGCGTTGAAGCCCGACAGGGAAACAATGAGCAGTTCTTC,CSVEARQGNNEQFF
14,TRBV11-2,TRBD1,TRBJ1-2,many,TGTGCCAGCAGCTCCGGACAGGGGAACTATGGCTACACCTTC,CASSSGQGNYGYTF
15,TRBV10-3,-,TRBJ1-3,-,TGTGCCACTGGGCGGGACATCCCCTCTGGAAACACCATATATTTT,CATGRDIPSGNTIYF
20,TRBV6-2/TRBV6-3,TRBD2,TRBJ2-5,-,TGTGCCAGCAGCAGGCGGACTAGCGGGAAGGGAATAGGCGTATTAGAGACCCAGTACTTC,CASSRRTSGKGIGVLETQYF